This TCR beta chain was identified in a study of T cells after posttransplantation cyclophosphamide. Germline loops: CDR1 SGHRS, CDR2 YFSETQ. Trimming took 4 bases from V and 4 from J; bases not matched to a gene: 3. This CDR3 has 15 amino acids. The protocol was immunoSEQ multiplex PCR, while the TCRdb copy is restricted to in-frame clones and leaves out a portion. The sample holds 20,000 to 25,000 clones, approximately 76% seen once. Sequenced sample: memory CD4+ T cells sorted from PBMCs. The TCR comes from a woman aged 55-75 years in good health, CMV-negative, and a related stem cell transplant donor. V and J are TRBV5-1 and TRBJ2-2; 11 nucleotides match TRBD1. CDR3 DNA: TGCGCCAGCAGCGGTGGGACAGGGGGCACCGGGGAGCTGTTTTTT. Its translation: CASSGGTGGTGELFF.